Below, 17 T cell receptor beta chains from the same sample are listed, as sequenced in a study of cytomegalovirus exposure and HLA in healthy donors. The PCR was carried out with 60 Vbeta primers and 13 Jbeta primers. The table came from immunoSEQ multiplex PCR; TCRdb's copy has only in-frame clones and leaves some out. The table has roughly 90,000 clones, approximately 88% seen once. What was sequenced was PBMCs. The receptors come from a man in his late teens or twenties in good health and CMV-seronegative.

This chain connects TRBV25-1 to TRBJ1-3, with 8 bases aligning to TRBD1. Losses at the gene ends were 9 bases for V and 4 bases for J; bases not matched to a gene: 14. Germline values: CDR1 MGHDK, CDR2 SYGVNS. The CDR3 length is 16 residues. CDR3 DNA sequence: TGTGCCAGTAATATCACAGGGGGGGCCTTCGGAAACACCATATATTTT. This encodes CASNITGGAFGNTIYF.

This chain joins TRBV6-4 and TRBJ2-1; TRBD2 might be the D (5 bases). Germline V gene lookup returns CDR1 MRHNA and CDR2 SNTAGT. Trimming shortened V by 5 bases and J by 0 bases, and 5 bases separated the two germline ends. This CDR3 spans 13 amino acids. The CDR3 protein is CASSSGSYNEQFF. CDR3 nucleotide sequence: TGTGCCAGCAGTAGCGGCTCCTACAATGAGCAGTTCTTC.

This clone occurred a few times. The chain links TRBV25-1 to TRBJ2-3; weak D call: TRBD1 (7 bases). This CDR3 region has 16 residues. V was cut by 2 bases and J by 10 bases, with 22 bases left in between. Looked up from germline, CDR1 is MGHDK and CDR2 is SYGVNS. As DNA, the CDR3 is TGTGCCAGCAGTGAACGTAATCAGGGGGGACGGATTGCGCAGTATTTT. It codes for CASSERNQGGRIAQYF.

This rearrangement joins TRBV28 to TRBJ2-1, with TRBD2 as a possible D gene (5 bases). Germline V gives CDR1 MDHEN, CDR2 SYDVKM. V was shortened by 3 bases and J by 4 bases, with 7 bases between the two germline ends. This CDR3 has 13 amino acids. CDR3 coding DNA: TGTGCCAGCAGTTTGGACTCATACAATGAGCAGTTCTTC. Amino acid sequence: CASSLDSYNEQFF.

The CDR3 nucleotides read TGTGCCAGTAGTTCTCCGACTAGCGGGAGTACCTACGAGCAGTACTTC. It translates to CASSSPTSGSTYEQYF. The V gene is TRBV19, the J gene TRBJ2-7, with 12 bases aligning to TRBD2. Germline CDR1 is LNHDA and CDR2 is SQIVND (reference sequence). This CDR3 comprises 16 residues. V was clipped by 5 bases and J by 2 bases; unmatched bases: 7.

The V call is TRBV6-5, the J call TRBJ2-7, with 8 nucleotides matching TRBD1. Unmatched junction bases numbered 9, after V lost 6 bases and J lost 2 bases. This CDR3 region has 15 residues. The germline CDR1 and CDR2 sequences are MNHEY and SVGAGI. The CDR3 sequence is CASSPGRDRTYEQYF. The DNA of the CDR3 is TGTGCCAGCAGCCCGGGGCGGGACAGGACCTACGAGCAGTACTTC.

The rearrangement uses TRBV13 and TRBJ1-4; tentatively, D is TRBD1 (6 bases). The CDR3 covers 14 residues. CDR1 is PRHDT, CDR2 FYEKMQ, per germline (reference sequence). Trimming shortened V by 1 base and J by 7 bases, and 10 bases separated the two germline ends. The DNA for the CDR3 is TGTGCCAGCAGCTTAGTGGGGGCAGGTGAAAAACTGTTTTTT. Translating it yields CASSLVGAGEKLFF.

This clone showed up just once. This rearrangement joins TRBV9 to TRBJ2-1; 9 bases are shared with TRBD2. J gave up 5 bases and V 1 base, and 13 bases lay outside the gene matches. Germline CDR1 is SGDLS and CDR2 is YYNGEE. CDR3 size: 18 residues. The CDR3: CASSVSSTREGRNNEQFF. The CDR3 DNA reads TGTGCCAGCAGCGTATCCTCCACGCGGGAGGGCCGGAACAATGAGCAGTTCTTC.

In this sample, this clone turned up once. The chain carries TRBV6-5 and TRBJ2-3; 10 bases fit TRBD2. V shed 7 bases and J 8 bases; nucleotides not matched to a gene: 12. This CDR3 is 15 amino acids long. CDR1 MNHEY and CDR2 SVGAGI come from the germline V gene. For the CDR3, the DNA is TGTGCCAGCACCTACGATCAGCGGGAGGGGGGTACGCAGTATTTT. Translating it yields CASTYDQREGGTQYF.

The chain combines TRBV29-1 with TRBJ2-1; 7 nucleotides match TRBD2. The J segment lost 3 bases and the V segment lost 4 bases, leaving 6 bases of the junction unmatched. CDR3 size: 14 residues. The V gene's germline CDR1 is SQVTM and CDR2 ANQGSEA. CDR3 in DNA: TGCAGCGTTGGGTCTAGCGGAGTCTACAATGAGCAGTTCTTC. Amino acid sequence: CSVGSSGVYNEQFF.

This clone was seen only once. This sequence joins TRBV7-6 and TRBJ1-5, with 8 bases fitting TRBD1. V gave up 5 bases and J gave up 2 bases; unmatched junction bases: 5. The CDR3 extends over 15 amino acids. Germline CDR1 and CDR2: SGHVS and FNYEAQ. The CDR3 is CASSRGQGRNQPQHF. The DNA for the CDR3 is TGTGCCAGCAGCCGCGGACAGGGCCGCAATCAGCCCCAGCATTTT.

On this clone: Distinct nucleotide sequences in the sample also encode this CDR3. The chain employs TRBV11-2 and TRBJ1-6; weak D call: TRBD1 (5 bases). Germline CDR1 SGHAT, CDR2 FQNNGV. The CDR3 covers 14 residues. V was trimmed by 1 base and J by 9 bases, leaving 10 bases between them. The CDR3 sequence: CASSLAGIGSPLHF. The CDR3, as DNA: TGTGCCAGCAGCTTAGCAGGGATCGGTTCACCCCTCCACTTT.

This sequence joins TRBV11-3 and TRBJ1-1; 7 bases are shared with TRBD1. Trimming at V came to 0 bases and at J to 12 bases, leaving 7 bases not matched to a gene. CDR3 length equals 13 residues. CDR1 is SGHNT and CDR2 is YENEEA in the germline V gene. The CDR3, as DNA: TGTGCCAGCAGCTTAGAACGAGACAGGGTGCCTTTCTTT. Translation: CASSLERDRVPFF.

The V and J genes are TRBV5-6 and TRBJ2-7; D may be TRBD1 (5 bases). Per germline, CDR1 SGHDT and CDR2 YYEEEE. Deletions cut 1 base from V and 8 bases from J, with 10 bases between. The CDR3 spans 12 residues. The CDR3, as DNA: TGTGCCAGCAGCTTGATAGACAGTAAGCAGTACTTC. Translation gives CASSLIDSKQYF.

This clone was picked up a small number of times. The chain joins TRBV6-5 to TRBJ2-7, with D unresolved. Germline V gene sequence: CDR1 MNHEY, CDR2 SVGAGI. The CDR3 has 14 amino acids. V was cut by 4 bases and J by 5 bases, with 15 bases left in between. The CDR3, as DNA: TGTGCCAGCAGTTCTCTCGGCGGTTCCCACGAGCAGTACTTC. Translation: CASSSLGGSHEQYF.

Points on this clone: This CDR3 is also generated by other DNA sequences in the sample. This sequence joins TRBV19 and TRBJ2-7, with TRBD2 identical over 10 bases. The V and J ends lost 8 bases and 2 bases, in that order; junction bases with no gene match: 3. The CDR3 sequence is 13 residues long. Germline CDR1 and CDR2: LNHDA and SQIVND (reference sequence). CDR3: CASRTSGTYEQYF. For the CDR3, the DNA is TGTGCCAGTCGGACTAGCGGAACCTACGAGCAGTACTTC.

This CDR3 is CAWSVSAGAYEQYF. CDR3 in DNA: TGTGCCTGGAGTGTAAGCGCGGGCGCCTACGAGCAGTACTTC. V and J are TRBV30 and TRBJ2-7, with a possible D match to TRBD2 (5 bases). The CDR3 extends over 14 amino acids. Germline V gene data show CDR1 as GTSNPN and CDR2 as SVGIG (reference sequence). V dropped 0 bases and J dropped 2 bases, with 11 bases sitting between them.